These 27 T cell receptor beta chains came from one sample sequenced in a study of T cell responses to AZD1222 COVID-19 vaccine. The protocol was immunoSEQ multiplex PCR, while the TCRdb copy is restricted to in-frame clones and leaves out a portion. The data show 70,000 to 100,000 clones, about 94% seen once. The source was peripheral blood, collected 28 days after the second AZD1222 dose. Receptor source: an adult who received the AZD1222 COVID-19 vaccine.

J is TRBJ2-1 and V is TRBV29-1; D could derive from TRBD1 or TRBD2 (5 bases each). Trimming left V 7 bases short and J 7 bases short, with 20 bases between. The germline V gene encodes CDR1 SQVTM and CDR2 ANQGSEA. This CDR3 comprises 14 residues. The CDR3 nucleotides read TGCAGCGCCGGCGCGGCAGGGAGCGGAAATGAGCAGTTCTTC. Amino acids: CSAGAAGSGNEQFF.

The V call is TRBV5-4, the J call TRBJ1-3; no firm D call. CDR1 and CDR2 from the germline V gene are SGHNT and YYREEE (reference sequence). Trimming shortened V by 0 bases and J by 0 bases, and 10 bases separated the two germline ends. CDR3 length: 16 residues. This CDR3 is CASSLVGGLSGNTIYF. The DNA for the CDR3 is TGTGCCAGCAGCTTGGTGGGCGGACTCTCTGGAAACACCATATATTTT.

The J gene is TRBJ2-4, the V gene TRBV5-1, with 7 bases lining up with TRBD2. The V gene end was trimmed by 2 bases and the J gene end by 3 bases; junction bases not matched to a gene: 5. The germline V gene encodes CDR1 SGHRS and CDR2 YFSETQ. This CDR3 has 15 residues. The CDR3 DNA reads TGCGCCAGCAGCTTACGGGGGGATGGCAAAAACATTCAGTACTTC. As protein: CASSLRGDGKNIQYF.

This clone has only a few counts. Written as DNA, the CDR3 is TGTGCCAGCAGCCAATTGGGGTATGGCTACACCTTC. The encoded protein is CASSQLGYGYTF. J is TRBJ1-2 and V is TRBV3-1 (or the pseudogene TRBV3-2); D uncertain. Germline loops: CDR1 LGHDT, CDR2 YNNKEL (reference sequence). The CDR3 totals 12 residues. Trimming left V 2 bases short and J 5 bases short, with 6 bases between.

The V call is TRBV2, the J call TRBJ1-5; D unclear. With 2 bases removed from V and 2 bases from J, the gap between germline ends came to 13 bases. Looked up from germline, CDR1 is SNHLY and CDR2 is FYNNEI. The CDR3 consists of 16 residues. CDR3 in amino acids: CASSERRAAGNQPQHF. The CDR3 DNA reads TGTGCCAGCAGTGAACGGAGGGCAGCCGGCAATCAGCCCCAGCATTTT.

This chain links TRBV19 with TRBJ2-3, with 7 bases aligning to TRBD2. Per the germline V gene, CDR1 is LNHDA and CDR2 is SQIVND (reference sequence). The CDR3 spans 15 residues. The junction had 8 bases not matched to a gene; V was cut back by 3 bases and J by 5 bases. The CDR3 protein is CASSIRTAGEDTQYF. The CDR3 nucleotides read TGTGCCAGTAGTATCCGGACGGCGGGGGAAGATACGCAGTATTTT.

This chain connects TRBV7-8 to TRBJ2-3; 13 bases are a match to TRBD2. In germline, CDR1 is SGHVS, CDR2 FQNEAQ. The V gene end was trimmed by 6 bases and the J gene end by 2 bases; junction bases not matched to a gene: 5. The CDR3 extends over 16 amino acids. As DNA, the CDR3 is TGTGCCAGCAGTACTAGCGGGGGGGACCCCACAGATACGCAGTATTTT. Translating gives CASSTSGGDPTDTQYF.

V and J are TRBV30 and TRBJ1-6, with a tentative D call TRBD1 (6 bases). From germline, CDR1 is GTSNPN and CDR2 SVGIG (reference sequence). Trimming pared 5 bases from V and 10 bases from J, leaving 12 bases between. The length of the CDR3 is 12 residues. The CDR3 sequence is CAWEQGRSPLHF. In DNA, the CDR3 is TGTGCCTGGGAACAGGGACGGTCACCCCTCCACTTT.

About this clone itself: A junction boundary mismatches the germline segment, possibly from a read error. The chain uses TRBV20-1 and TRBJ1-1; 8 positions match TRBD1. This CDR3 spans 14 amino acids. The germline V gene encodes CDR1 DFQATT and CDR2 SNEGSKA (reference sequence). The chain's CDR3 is CSTSGGQANTEAFF. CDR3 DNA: TGCAGTACTAGTGGGGGACAGGCGAACACTGAAGCTTTCTTT.

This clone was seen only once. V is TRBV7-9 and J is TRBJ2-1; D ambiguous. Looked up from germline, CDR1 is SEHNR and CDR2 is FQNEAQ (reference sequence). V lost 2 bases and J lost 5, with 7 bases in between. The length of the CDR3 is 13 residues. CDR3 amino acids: CASSLTRDNEQFF. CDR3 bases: TGTGCCAGCAGCTTAACCAGAGACAATGAGCAGTTCTTC. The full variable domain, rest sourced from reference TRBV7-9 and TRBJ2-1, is DTGVSQNPRHKITKRGQNVTFRCDPISEHNRLYWYRQTLGQGPEFLTYFQNEAQLEKSRLLSDRFSAERPKGSFSTLEIQRTEQGDSAMYLCASSLTRDNEQFFGPGTRLTVL.

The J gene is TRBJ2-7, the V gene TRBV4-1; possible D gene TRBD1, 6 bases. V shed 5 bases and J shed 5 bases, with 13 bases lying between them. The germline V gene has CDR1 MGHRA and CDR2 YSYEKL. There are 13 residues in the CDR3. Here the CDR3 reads CASSLQGRDEQYF. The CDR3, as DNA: TGCGCCAGCAGCTTACAGGGTAGGGACGAGCAGTACTTC.

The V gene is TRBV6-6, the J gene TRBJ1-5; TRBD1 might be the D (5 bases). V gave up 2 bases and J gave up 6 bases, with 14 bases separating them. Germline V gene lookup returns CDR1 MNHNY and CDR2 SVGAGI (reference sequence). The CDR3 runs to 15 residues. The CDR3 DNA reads TGTGCCAGCAGTTACGAGGGGTCGGGAAGTCAGCCCCAGCATTTT. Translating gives CASSYEGSGSQPQHF.

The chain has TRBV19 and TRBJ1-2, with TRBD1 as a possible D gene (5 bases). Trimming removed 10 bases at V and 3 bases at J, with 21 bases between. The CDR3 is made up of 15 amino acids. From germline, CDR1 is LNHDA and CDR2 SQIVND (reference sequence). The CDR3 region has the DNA TGTGCCACCCGGGACCTAAGGGTAGGCGACTATGGCTACACCTTC. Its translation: CATRDLRVGDYGYTF.

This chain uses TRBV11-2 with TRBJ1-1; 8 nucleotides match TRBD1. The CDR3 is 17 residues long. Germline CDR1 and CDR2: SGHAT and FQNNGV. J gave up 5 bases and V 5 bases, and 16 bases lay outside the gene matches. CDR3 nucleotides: TGTGCCAGCAGCCACGCCCCGAGACAGGGGATCGGGACTGAAGCTTTCTTT. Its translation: CASSHAPRQGIGTEAFF.

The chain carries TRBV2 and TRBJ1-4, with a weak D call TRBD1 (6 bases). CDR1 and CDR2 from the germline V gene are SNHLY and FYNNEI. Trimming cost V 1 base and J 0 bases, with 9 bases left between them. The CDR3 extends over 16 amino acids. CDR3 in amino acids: CASSEGTVPTNEKLFF. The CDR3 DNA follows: TGTGCCAGCAGTGAAGGGACAGTCCCAACTAATGAAAAACTGTTTTTT. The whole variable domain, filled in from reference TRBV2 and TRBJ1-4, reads EPEVTQTPSHQVTQMGQEVILRCVPISNHLYFYWYRQILGQKVEFLVSFYNNEISEKSEIFDDQFSVERPDGSNFTLKIRSTKLEDSAMYFCASSEGTVPTNEKLFFGSGTQLSVL.

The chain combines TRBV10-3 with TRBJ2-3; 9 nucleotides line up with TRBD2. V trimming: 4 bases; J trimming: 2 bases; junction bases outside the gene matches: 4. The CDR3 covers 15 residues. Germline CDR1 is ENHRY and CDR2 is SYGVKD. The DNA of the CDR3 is TGTGCCATCAGTGGAACTAGCGGGTACACAGATACGCAGTATTTT. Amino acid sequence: CAISGTSGYTDTQYF.

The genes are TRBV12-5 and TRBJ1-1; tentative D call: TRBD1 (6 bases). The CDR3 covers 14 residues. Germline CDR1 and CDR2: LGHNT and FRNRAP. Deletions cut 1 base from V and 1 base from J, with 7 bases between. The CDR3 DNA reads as TGTGCTAGTGGTTTGGAACAGGGGAACACTGAAGCTTTCTTT. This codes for CASGLEQGNTEAFF.

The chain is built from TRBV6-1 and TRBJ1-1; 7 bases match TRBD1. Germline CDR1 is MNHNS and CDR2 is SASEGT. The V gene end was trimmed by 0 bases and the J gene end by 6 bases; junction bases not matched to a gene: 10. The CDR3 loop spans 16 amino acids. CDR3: CASSEAEGAGGAEAFF. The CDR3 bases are TGTGCCAGCAGTGAAGCAGAGGGGGCTGGTGGGGCTGAAGCTTTCTTT.

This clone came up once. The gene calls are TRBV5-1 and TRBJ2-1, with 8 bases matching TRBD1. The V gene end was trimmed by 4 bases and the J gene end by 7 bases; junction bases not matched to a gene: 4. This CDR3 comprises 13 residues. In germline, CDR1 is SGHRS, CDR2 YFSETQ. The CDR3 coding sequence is TGCGCCAGCAGCCCGGACAGGGTGAATGAGCAGTTCTTC. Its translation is CASSPDRVNEQFF.

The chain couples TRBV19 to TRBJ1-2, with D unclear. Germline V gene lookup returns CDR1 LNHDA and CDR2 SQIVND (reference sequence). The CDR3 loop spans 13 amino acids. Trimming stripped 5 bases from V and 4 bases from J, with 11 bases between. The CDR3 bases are TGTGCCAGTAGTGGCCCCGAGGGCTATGGCTACACCTTC. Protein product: CASSGPEGYGYTF.

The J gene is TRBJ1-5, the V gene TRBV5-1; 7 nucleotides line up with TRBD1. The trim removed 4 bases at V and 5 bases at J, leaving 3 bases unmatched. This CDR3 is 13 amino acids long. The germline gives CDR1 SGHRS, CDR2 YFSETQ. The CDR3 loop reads CASSQGVDQPQHF. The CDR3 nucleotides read TGCGCCAGCAGCCAGGGGGTAGATCAGCCCCAGCATTTT.

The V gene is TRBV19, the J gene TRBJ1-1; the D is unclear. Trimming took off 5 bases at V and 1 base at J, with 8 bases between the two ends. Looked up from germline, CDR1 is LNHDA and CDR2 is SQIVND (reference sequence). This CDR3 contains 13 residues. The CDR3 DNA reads TGTGCCAGTAGTGACACGAAGAACACTGAAGCTTTCTTT. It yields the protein CASSDTKNTEAFF.

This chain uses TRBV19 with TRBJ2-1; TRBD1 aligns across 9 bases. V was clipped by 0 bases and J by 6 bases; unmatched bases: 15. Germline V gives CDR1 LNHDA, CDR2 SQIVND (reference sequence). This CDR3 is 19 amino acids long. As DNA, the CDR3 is TGTGCCAGTAGTATAGATCAGGGTCGGGACAGGGCCCATAGCAATGAGCAGTTCTTC. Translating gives CASSIDQGRDRAHSNEQFF.

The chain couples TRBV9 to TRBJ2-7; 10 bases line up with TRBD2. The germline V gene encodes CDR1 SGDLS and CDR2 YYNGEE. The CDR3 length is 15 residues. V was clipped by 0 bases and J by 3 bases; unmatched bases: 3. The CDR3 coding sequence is TGTGCCAGCAGCGTAGAAGCTAGCGGGGGCTACGAGCAGTACTTC. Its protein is CASSVEASGGYEQYF.

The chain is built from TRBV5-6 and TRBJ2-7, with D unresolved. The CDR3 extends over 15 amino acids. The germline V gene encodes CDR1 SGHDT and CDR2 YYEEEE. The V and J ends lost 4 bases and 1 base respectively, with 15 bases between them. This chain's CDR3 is CASSLPGFSSYEQYF. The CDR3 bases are TGTGCCAGCAGCCTCCCCGGGTTCTCTTCCTACGAGCAGTACTTC.

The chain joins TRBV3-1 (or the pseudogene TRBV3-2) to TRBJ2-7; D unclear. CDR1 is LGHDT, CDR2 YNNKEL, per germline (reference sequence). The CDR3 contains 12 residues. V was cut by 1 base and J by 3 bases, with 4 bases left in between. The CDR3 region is CASSQGGYEQYF. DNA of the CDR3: TGTGCCAGCAGCCAAGGGGGCTACGAGCAGTACTTC.

The CDR3 here is CASSSGTGGSGYTF. The CDR3 bases are TGTGCCAGCAGCTCGGGGACAGGGGGTAGCGGCTACACCTTC. This chain links TRBV5-4 with TRBJ1-2; 11 bases are shared with TRBD1. V lost 3 bases and J lost 8; bases outside the gene matches: 6. The CDR3 has 14 residues. Germline V gives CDR1 SGHNT, CDR2 YYREEE (reference sequence).